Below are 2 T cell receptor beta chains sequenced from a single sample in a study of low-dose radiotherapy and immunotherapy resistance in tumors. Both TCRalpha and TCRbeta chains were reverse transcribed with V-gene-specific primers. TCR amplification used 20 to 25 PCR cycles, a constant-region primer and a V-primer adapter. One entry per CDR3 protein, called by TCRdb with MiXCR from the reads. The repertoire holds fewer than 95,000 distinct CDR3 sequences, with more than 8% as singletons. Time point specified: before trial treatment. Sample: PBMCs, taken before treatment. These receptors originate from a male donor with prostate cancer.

The CDR3 DNA is TGTGCCTGGACTCTTCGGGACCGTCAAAATGGCTACACCTTC. The encoded protein is CAWTLRDRQNGYTF. The genes are TRBV30 and TRBJ1-2, with D perhaps TRBD1 (5 bases). Germline lookup yields CDR1 GTSNPN and CDR2 SVGIG (reference sequence). The germline V and J ends were trimmed by 4 bases and 6 bases, with 18 bases remaining between them. The CDR3 covers 14 residues.

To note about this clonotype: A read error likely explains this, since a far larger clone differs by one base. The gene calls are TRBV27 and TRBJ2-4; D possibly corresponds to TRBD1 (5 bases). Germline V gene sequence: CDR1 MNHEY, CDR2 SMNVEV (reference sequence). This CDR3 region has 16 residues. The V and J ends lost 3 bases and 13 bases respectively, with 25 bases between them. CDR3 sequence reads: CASSFDSFSSYNEQYF. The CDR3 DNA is TGTGCCAGCAGTTTCGACAGTTTCAGCTCCTACAATGAGCAGTACTTC.